This T cell receptor beta chain was sequenced for a study of T cell repertoires in cytomegalovirus infection. TCRdb re-analysed the reads in MiXCR, keeping a single row per CDR3 protein. Of about 740,000 distinct CDR3 sequences in the sample, approximately 40% were seen once. Overall study findings and caveats: Cumulative public TCR beta family frequency identified CMV carriers with the relevant HLA.

A word on this clonotype: What it recognizes is unknown. A read error may account for a junction end that differs from germline.

This CDR3 comprises 17 residues. Germline V lookup: CDR1 SGHAT, CDR2 FQNNGV. The chain is built from TRBV11-2 and TRBJ2-5; D could derive from TRBD1 or TRBD2 (7 bases each). The material sequenced was PBMCs. The receptor was isolated from a human donor in good health (CMV status not recorded). Some clones in this sample may be carry-over from other donors' samples. CDR3 sequence reads: CASSFGTVRGWQETHYF. In DNA form, the CDR3 reads TGTGCCAGCAGCTTCGGGACAGTGCGGGGGTGGCAAGAGACCCATTACTTC.